The clone carrying this T cell receptor beta chain came up once. Residents of about two dozen US areas, aged 18 to 89 years, made up the participants. Assignments of participants to cohorts depended upon their own reported clinical history. The sample is drawn from a study of blood T cell repertoires in COVID-19. Study overall: T cells, B-cell-depleted T cells, or PBMCs provided the cDNA or gDNA that served as material.

The authors' processing: From reference gene primer amplification, estimates of nucleated cell counts were derived. The table came from immunoSEQ multiplex PCR; TCRdb's copy has only in-frame clones and leaves some out. For V, J and clone size, that table is used; D and trimming come from the DNA. The sample yields roughly 200,000 clones, over 80% seen once. CDR3 length: 16 residues. Germline V CDR1 and CDR2: SGHTA, FQGNSA. The ends lost 2 bases at V and 5 bases at J; junction bases unmatched: 7. The chain has TRBV7-2 and TRBJ2-5; 11 nucleotides align to TRBD1. Sequenced material: PBMCs or T cells enriched from blood (not recorded which). The sequence was collected from a man in his thirties or forties who had recovered from COVID-19. CDR3: CASSLPDRGRDETQYF. DNA for the CDR3: TGTGCCAGCAGCTTACCGGACAGGGGGCGTGATGAGACCCAGTACTTC.